One and the same sample provided the 22 T cell receptor beta chains below, sequenced in a study of cytomegalovirus exposure and HLA in healthy donors. Primers: 60 Vbeta forward and 13 Jbeta reverse. TCRdb's table, derived via immunoSEQ multiplex PCR, lists solely in-frame clones and lacks some. The sample contains roughly 120,000 clones, around 77% of which appear only once. Sequenced material: PBMCs. The source is a human donor in good health.

J is TRBJ1-2 and V is TRBV6-5, with TRBD1 matching over 7 bases. Germline-derived CDR1 and CDR2 are MNHEY and SVGAGI. The CDR3 is made up of 16 amino acids. Trimming at V came to 4 bases and at J to 5 bases, leaving 13 bases not matched to a gene. The CDR3 spells CASSLTQGGYGYGYTF. The DNA of the CDR3 is TGTGCCAGCAGTTTAACTCAGGGGGGCTATGGGTATGGCTACACCTTC.

The V and J genes are TRBV6-5 and TRBJ1-4; D is unclear. Germline V gives CDR1 MNHEY, CDR2 SVGAGI. Trimming took 8 bases from V and 5 from J, leaving 12 bases between them. This CDR3 has 13 residues. The CDR3 spells CASSSSGNEKLFF. The CDR3 DNA reads as TGTGCCAGCTCGAGTTCGGGGAATGAAAAACTGTTTTTT.

The genes are TRBV16 and TRBJ1-2, with D possibly TRBD1 on 6 matching bases. In germline, CDR1 is KGHSY, CDR2 FQNENV. V gave up 4 bases and J gave up 1 base, with 16 bases separating them. The CDR3 has 16 amino acids. DNA of the CDR3: TGTGCCAGCAGCCCAGAGGACAGAGCCTTTAACTATGGCTACACCTTC. Protein: CASSPEDRAFNYGYTF. The full variable domain, in which reference TRBV16 and TRBJ1-2 provide the parts outside the CDR3, is GEEVAQTPKHLVRGEGQKAKLYCAPIKGHSYVFWYQQVLKNEFKFLISFQNENVFDETGMPKERFSAKCLPNSPCSLEIQATKLEDSAVYFCASSPEDRAFNYGYTFGSGTRLTVV.

This sequence joins TRBV27 and TRBJ1-2, with D possibly TRBD1 on 5 matching bases. V gave up 2 bases and J gave up 0 bases, with 13 bases separating them. The CDR3 has 16 amino acids. CDR1 is MNHEY, CDR2 SMNVEV, per germline (reference sequence). Here the CDR3 reads CASSLRGQATNYGYTF. CDR3 sequence (DNA): TGTGCCAGCAGTTTAAGGGGTCAGGCCACTAACTATGGCTACACCTTC.

The table lists this clone with a count of one. This chain joins TRBV5-4 and TRBJ2-5, with D possibly matching TRBD2 (5 bases). V dropped 4 bases and J dropped 0 bases, with 19 bases sitting between them. The germline V gene encodes CDR1 SGHNT and CDR2 YYREEE (reference sequence). The CDR3 sequence is 17 residues long. The CDR3 DNA follows: TGTGCCAGCAGCCCACCGAGGCGGTCGGGGAACCAAGAGACCCAGTACTTC. This gives the protein CASSPPRRSGNQETQYF.

This clone was counted only a few times. The chain recombines TRBV4-1 with TRBJ2-3, with 9 bases fitting TRBD1. Germline V lookup: CDR1 MGHRA, CDR2 YSYEKL. After removal of 2 bases from V and 4 bases from J, the junction contained 13 bases not matched to a gene. This CDR3 is 18 amino acids long. The CDR3 reads CASSQPRTGTGLADTQYF. The CDR3 nucleotides read TGCGCCAGCAGCCAACCCAGGACCGGGACAGGGCTTGCAGATACGCAGTATTTT.

This chain uses TRBV5-1 with TRBJ2-5, with 8 nucleotides matching TRBD2. V lost 3 bases and J lost 3; bases outside the gene matches: 7. The CDR3 runs 15 residues. The germline V gene encodes CDR1 SGHRS and CDR2 YFSETQ. The CDR3 reads CASSSGDSGKETQYF. The CDR3 DNA reads as TGCGCCAGCAGCTCCGGCGATAGCGGGAAAGAGACCCAGTACTTC.

This chain links TRBV5-6 with TRBJ1-5, with 8 bases identical to TRBD1. This CDR3 region has 16 residues. V dropped 2 bases and J dropped 1; count of bases not matched to a gene: 5. The germline gives CDR1 SGHDT, CDR2 YYEEEE. CDR3 DNA: TGTGCCAGCAGCTTAGGCAGGGGGCGAAGCAATCAGCCCCAGCATTTT. Translation: CASSLGRGRSNQPQHF.

The genes are TRBV25-1 and TRBJ2-1, with 15 nucleotides matching TRBD2. The J segment lost 9 bases and the V segment lost 7 bases, leaving 10 bases of the junction unmatched. Germline lookup yields CDR1 MGHDK and CDR2 SYGVNS. The CDR3 runs to 16 residues. CDR3 sequence (DNA): TGTGCCAGCACCCCGGGACTAGCGGGAGGAGAAGTTGAGCAGTTCTTC. Residues: CASTPGLAGGEVEQFF.

This clone was detected only a few times. The V gene is TRBV13, the J gene TRBJ1-1; D is possibly TRBD1 (6 bases). V lost 8 bases to trimming and J lost 1 base, with 14 bases between them. The CDR3 consists of 14 residues. Looked up from germline, CDR1 is PRHDT and CDR2 is FYEKMQ (reference sequence). The CDR3 nucleotides read TGTGCCAGCGGGGGGGCAGGAGAGAACACTGAAGCTTTCTTT. The encoded protein is CASGGAGENTEAFF.

The rearrangement joins TRBV7-8 to TRBJ2-5, with a possible D match to TRBD1 (5 bases). The germline V and J ends were trimmed by 5 bases and 4 bases, with 20 bases remaining between them. The CDR3 loop spans 16 amino acids. Germline V gene sequence: CDR1 SGHVS, CDR2 FQNEAQ. DNA for the CDR3: TGTGCCAGCAGCCCCAAGAGCCAGGGTGTTAGAGAGACCCAGTACTTC. Protein sequence: CASSPKSQGVRETQYF.

This chain links TRBV7-8 with TRBJ1-3, with D possibly matching TRBD1 (5 bases). The CDR3 runs to 17 residues. Deletions cut 3 bases from V and 0 bases from J, with 15 bases between. Per the germline V gene, CDR1 is SGHVS and CDR2 is FQNEAQ. The CDR3 coding sequence is TGTGCCAGCAGCTTCCAGGATCAGGGTCTCTCTGGAAACACCATATATTTT. Residues: CASSFQDQGLSGNTIYF.

The V gene is TRBV7-3, the J gene TRBJ1-2, with 10 bases lining up with TRBD1. CDR3 length: 15 amino acids. Losses at the gene ends were 5 bases for V and 5 bases for J; bases not matched to a gene: 8. Per germline, CDR1 SGHTA and CDR2 FQGTGA. The CDR3 spells CASSLPRTGGYGYTF. The CDR3 nucleotides read TGTGCCAGCAGCCTACCCCGGACAGGGGGATATGGCTACACCTTC.

The chain joins TRBV19 to TRBJ1-1; no clear D. V was pared by 5 bases and J by 6 bases, with 13 bases between. Germline values: CDR1 LNHDA, CDR2 SQIVND (reference sequence). The CDR3 is 13 amino acids. The CDR3 sequence is CASSPHGGAEAFF. The CDR3 region has the DNA TGTGCCAGTAGTCCGCATGGCGGGGCTGAAGCTTTCTTT.

The V call is TRBV25-1, the J call TRBJ1-2; D might be TRBD1 (6 bases). The length of the CDR3 is 15 residues. Germline CDR1 and CDR2: MGHDK and SYGVNS. With 3 bases removed from V and 5 bases from J, the gap between germline ends came to 16 bases. The CDR3 sequence is CASSDPRGPGYGYTF. In nucleotides, the CDR3 is TGTGCCAGCAGTGACCCCAGGGGCCCAGGTTATGGCTACACCTTC.

This sequence joins TRBV7-6 and TRBJ2-7; 10 bases are a match to TRBD2. CDR1 and CDR2 (germline): SGHVS, FNYEAQ. After removal of 5 bases from V and 0 bases from J, the junction contained 4 bases not matched to a gene. CDR3 length: 15 amino acids. The CDR3 sequence: CASSPRTSGSYEQYF. The CDR3 DNA sequence: TGTGCCAGCAGCCCGAGGACTAGCGGCTCCTACGAGCAGTACTTC.

The chain has TRBV15 and TRBJ2-7, with TRBD2 identical over 10 bases. The CDR3 consists of 16 residues. The trim removed 0 bases at V and 5 bases at J, leaving 7 bases unmatched. Germline CDR1 is LNHNV and CDR2 is YYDKDF (reference sequence). The CDR3 DNA reads TGTGCCACCAGCAGAGATCGGGTAGCGGGAGGCCACGAGCAGTACTTC. Amino acid sequence: CATSRDRVAGGHEQYF.

The chain employs TRBV18 and TRBJ2-1; TRBD1 aligns across 7 bases. The CDR3 totals 15 residues. Germline values: CDR1 KGHSH, CDR2 LQKENI. J gave up 0 bases and V 2 bases, and 1 base lay outside the gene matches. The DNA for the CDR3 is TGTGCCAGCTCACCAAGGACAGGCTCCTACAATGAGCAGTTCTTC. This codes for CASSPRTGSYNEQFF. The entire variable domain, with the rest obtained from reference TRBV18 and TRBJ2-1, is as follows: NAGVMQNPRHLVRRRGQEARLRCSPMKGHSHVYWYRQLPEEGLKFMVYLQKENIIDESGMPKERFSAEFPKEGPSILRIQQVVRGDSAAYFCASSPRTGSYNEQFFGPGTRLTVL.

The J gene is TRBJ2-1, the V gene TRBV2, with 8 bases that match TRBD2. Trimming took 8 bases from V and 0 from J; bases not matched to a gene: 3. The V gene's germline CDR1 is SNHLY and CDR2 FYNNEI. The CDR3 has 14 residues. The CDR3 DNA is TGTGCCAGCGGCCGGGAGGGCTCCTACAATGAGCAGTTCTTC. Protein sequence: CASGREGSYNEQFF.

The chain employs TRBV5-5 and TRBJ2-1; TRBD2 agrees at 15 bases. The trim removed 3 bases at V and 9 bases at J, leaving 7 bases unmatched. The germline CDR1 and CDR2 sequences are SGHKS and YYEKEE (reference sequence). The length of the CDR3 is 16 residues. Here the CDR3 DNA reads TGTGCCAGCAGCTCAGGACTAGCGGGAGGGCCAGGTGAGCAGTTCTTC. Translated: CASSSGLAGGPGEQFF.

This chain uses TRBV30 with TRBJ1-5, with D hard to call. The CDR3 is 13 amino acids. The germline V and J ends were trimmed by 1 base and 0 bases, with 4 bases remaining between them. Germline assignment: CDR1 GTSNPN and CDR2 SVGIG (reference sequence). The CDR3 DNA follows: TGTGCCTGGAGTGGCGATAGCAATCAGCCCCAGCATTTT. Translation: CAWSGDSNQPQHF.

The gene calls are TRBV9 and TRBJ2-3; D is undetermined. Germline V lookup: CDR1 SGDLS, CDR2 YYNGEE. This CDR3 contains 14 residues. V lost 2 bases to trimming and J lost 3 bases, with 10 bases between them. This chain's CDR3 is CASSVEDTTDTQYF. CDR3 in DNA: TGTGCCAGCAGCGTCGAGGATACGACAGATACGCAGTATTTT.